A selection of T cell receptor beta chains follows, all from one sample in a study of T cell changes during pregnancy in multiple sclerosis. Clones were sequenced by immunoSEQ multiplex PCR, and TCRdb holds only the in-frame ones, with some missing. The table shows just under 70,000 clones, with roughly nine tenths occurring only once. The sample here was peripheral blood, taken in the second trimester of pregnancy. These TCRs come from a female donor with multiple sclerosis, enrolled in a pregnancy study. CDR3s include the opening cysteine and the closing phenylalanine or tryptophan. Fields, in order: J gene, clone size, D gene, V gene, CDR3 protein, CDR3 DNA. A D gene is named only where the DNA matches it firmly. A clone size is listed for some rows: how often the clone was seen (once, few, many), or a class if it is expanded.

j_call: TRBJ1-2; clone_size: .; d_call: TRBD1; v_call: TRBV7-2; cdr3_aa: CASSPQTGANYGYTF; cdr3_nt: TGTGCCAGCAGCCCACAGACAGGGGCTAACTATGGCTACACCTTC
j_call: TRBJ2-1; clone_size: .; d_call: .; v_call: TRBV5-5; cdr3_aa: CASSRMTRSAEQFF; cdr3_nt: TGTGCCAGCAGCCGGATGACTAGGTCGGCTGAGCAGTTCTTC
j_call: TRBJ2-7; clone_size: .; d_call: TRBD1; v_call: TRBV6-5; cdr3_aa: CASRRTGGSNEQYF; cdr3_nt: TGTGCCAGCAGGCGGACAGGGGGTAGCAACGAGCAGTACTTC
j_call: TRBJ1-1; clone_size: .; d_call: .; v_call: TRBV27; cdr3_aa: CASSLAGLNTEAFF; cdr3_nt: TGTGCCAGCAGTTTGGCAGGGTTGAACACTGAAGCTTTCTTT
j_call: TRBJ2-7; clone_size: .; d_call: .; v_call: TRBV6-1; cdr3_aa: CASSEVVRGEEQYF; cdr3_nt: TGTGCCAGCAGTGAAGTCGTCAGGGGAGAAGAGCAGTACTTC
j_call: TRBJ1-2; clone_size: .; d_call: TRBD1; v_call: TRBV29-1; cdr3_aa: CSAHTRTGSSYGYTF; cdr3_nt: TGCAGCGCACATACGAGGACAGGGAGCAGCTATGGCTACACCTTC
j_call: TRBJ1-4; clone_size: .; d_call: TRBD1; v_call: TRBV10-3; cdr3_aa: CAIRGGASEKLFF; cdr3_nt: TGTGCCATCAGAGGGGGCGCGAGTGAAAAACTGTTTTTT
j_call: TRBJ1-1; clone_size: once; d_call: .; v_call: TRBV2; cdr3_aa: CASRGQQNTEAFF; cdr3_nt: TGTGCCAGCAGGGGACAACAGAACACTGAAGCTTTCTTT
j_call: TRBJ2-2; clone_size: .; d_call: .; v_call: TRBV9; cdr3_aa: CASSVRVTPTGELFF; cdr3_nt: TGTGCCAGCAGCGTAAGAGTCACCCCCACCGGGGAGCTGTTTTTT
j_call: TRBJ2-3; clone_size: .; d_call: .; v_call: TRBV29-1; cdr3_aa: CSVEGAGVGNTQYF; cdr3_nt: TGCAGCGTTGAAGGGGCAGGGGTAGGCAATACGCAGTATTTT
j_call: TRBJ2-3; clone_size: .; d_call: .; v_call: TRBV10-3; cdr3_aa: CANMGGPTDTQYF; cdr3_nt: TGTGCCAACATGGGGGGGCCCACAGATACGCAGTATTTT
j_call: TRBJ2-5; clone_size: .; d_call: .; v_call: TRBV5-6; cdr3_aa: CASSLGVGSGRVSETQYF; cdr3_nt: TGTGCCAGCAGCTTGGGTGTGGGCTCGGGCAGGGTGAGCGAGACCCAGTACTTC
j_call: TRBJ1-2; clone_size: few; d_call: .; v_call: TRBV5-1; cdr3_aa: CASSKDKPSYGYTF; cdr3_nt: TGCGCCAGCAGCAAAGACAAACCCTCCTATGGCTACACCTTC
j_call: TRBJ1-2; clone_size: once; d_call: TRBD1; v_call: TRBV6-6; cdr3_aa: CASESGTGYGYTF; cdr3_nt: TGTGCCAGCGAGTCCGGGACAGGCTATGGCTACACCTTC
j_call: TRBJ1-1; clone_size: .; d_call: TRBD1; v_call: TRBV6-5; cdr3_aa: CASSRQGASTEAFF; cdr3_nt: TGTGCCAGCAGCCGACAGGGGGCGAGCACTGAAGCTTTCTTT
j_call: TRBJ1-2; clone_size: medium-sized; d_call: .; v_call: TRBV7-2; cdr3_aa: CASSPPLGGYTF; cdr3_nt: TGTGCCAGCAGCCCACCCCTCGGGGGCTACACCTTC
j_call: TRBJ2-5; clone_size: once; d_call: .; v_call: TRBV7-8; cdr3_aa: CASSLLPGGPGGETQYF; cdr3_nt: TGTGCCAGCAGCTTACTTCCCGGGGGTCCCGGCGGGGAGACCCAGTACTTC
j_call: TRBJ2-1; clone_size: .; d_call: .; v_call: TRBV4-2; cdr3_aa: CASSHTTGQYNEQFF; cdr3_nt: TGTGCCAGCAGCCATACGACAGGTCAGTACAATGAGCAGTTCTTC
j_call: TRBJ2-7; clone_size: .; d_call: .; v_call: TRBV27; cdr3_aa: CASSLRRQDPGEQYF; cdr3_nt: TGTGCCAGCAGTTTAAGGAGACAGGACCCCGGAGAGCAGTACTTC
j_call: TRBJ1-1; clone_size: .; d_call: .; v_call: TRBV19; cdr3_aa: CASSIQWAGDTEAFF; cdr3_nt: TGTGCCAGTAGTATCCAGTGGGCAGGGGACACTGAAGCTTTCTTT
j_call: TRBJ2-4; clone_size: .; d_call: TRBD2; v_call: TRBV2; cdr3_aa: CASRLAGGRGIQYF; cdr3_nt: TGTGCCAGCAGACTAGCGGGGGGTAGGGGCATTCAGTACTTC
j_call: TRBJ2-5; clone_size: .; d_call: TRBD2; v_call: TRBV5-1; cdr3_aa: CASSLLAGVGTETQYF; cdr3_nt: TGCGCCAGCAGCCTACTAGCGGGGGTGGGGACAGAGACCCAGTACTTC
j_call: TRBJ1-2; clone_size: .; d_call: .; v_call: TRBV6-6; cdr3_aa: CANRGAGVYTF; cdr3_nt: TGTGCGAACCGGGGGGCAGGGGTGTACACCTTC
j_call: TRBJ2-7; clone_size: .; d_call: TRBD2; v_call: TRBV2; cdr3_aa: CASSGLVLAGLGYEQYF; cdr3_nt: TGTGCCAGCAGCGGTCTTGTACTAGCGGGGCTGGGCTACGAGCAGTACTTC
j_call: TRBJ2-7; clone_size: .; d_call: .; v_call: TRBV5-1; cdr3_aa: CASSFPGDDYEQYF; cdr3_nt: TGCGCCAGCAGCTTCCCAGGGGACGACTACGAGCAGTACTTC
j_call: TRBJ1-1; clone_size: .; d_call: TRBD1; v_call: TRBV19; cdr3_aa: CASSIKGTGWPEAFF; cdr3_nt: TGTGCCAGTAGTATAAAGGGGACAGGGTGGCCTGAAGCTTTCTTT
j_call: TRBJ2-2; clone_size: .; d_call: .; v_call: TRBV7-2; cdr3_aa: CASSLGRGARTGELFF; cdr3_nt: TGTGCCAGCAGCTTAGGTCGGGGGGCAAGAACCGGGGAGCTGTTTTTT
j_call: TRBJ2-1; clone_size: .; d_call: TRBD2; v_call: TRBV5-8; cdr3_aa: CASNIVPGLAIEQFF; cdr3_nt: TGTGCCAGCAACATTGTACCGGGACTAGCGATTGAGCAGTTCTTC
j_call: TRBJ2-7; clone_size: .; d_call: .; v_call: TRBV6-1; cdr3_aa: CASSVLGAIGNEQYF; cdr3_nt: TGTGCCAGCAGTGTTCTGGGGGCCATTGGGAACGAGCAGTACTTC
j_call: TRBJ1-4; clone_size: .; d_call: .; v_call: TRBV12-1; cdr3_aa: CASSFDSGGCEKLFF; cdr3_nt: TGTGCCAGCAGCTTTGATAGCGGGGGATGTGAAAAACTGTTTTTT
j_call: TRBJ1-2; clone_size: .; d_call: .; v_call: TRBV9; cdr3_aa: CASRSGGRRGYGYTF; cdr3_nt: TGTGCCAGCAGATCAGGAGGGAGAAGAGGCTATGGCTACACCTTC
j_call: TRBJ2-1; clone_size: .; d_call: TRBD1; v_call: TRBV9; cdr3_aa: CASSDRQGTPYNEQFF; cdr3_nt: TGTGCCAGCAGCGATCGACAGGGGACCCCCTACAATGAGCAGTTCTTC
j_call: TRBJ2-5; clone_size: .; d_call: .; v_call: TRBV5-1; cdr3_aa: CASSGGIEETQYF; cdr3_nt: TGCGCCAGCAGCGGGGGGATCGAAGAGACCCAGTACTTC
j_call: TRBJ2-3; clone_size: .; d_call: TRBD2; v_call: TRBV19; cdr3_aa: CASTGLAGARTDTQYF; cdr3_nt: TGTGCCAGTACGGGGCTAGCGGGGGCCCGCACAGATACGCAGTATTTT
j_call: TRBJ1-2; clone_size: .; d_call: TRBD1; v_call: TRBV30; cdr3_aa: CAWNHYRYGQGVLGYGYTF; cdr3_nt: TGTGCCTGGAATCACTATAGGTACGGACAGGGCGTTCTTGGCTATGGCTACACCTTC
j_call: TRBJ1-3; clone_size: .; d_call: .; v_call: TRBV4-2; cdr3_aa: CASSQDQALGGNTIYF; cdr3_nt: TGTGCCAGCAGCCAAGACCAGGCCCTGGGTGGAAACACCATATATTTT
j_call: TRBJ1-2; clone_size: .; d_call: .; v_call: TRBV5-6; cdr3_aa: CASSFRVVGYGYTF; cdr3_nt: TGTGCCAGCAGCTTCCGGGTGGTAGGTTATGGCTACACCTTC
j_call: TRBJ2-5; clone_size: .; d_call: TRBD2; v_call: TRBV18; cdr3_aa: CASSPIRSGETQYF; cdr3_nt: TGTGCCAGCTCACCAATCCGTAGCGGGGAGACCCAGTACTTC
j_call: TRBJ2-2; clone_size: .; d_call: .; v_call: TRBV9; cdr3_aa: CASSGRQVLNTGELFF; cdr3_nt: TGTGCCAGCAGCGGCCGACAGGTTCTAAACACCGGGGAGCTGTTTTTT
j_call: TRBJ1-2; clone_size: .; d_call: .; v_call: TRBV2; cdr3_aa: CASSESRQPYGYTF; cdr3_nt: TGTGCCAGCAGTGAATCAAGACAGCCTTATGGCTACACCTTC
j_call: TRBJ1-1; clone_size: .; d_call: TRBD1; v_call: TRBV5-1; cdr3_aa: CASSNGTGWHGTEAFF; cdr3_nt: TGCGCCAGCAGCAACGGGACAGGGTGGCACGGTACTGAAGCTTTCTTT
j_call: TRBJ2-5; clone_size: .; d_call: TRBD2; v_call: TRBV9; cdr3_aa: CASSVGISGGSQETQYF; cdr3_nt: TGTGCCAGCAGCGTAGGGATTAGCGGGGGGTCTCAAGAGACCCAGTACTTC
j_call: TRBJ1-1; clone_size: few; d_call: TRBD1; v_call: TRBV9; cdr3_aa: CASSVVQGAGTEAFF; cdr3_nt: TGTGCCAGCAGCGTAGTACAGGGGGCTGGCACTGAAGCTTTCTTT
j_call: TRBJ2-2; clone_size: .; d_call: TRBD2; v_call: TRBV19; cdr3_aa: CASSRLAGSTGELFF; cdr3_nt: TGTGCCAGTAGTAGACTAGCCGGTAGCACCGGGGAGCTGTTTTTT
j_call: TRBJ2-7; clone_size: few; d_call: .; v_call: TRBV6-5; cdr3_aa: CASSFDRLSYEQYF; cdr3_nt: TGTGCCAGCAGTTTCGACAGGCTCTCCTACGAGCAGTACTTC
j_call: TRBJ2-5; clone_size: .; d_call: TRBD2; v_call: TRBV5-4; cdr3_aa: CASSLAGTGGWETQYF; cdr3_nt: TGTGCCAGCAGCTTGGCTGGGACGGGGGGTTGGGAGACCCAGTACTTC
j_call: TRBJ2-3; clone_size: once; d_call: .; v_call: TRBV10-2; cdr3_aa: CASSDQTRYTQYF; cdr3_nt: TGCGCCAGCAGTGACCAAACTAGGTATACGCAGTATTTT